These T cell receptor beta chains were read from a single sample in a study of cytomegalovirus exposure and HLA in healthy donors. The method was immunoSEQ multiplex PCR; TCRdb's version includes in-frame clones alone and lacks a portion of them. The sample has 150,000 to 170,000 clones; 70% to 90% are singletons. The sample taken for sequencing was PBMCs. These receptors all stem from a man aged 18 to 30 in good health and CMV-seropositive. Both conserved end residues are part of each CDR3. Each record gives: J gene, V gene, clone size, D gene, CDR3 length, CDR3 DNA, CDR3 protein. D genes are given only for firm matches. For some rows the clone size is stated as once, few or many, or as a class when expanded; others skip it.

J: TRBJ2-3; V: TRBV2; size: .; D: TRBD1; length: 15; DNA: TGTGCCAGCAGTGAAGGGACAGGGAAGGTGAATACGCAGTATTTT; CDR3: CASSEGTGKVNTQYF
J: TRBJ1-1; V: TRBV6-6; size: .; D: .; length: 16; DNA: TGTGCCAGCAGTTACGGCAACCGGGACAAGAACACTGAAGCTTTCTTT; CDR3: CASSYGNRDKNTEAFF
J: TRBJ1-3; V: TRBV5-1; size: .; D: TRBD1; length: 16; DNA: TGCGCCAGCAGCCCTCAGACAGGGCGCTCTGGAAACACCATATATTTT; CDR3: CASSPQTGRSGNTIYF
J: TRBJ1-1; V: TRBV19; size: .; D: .; length: 14; DNA: TGTGCCAGTAGGGCCCCCGGGAGGACCACTGAAGCTTTCTTT; CDR3: CASRAPGRTTEAFF
J: TRBJ1-2; V: TRBV28; size: .; D: TRBD1; length: 13; DNA: TGTGCCAGCAGACCCGGGACAGGGTACGGCTACACCTTC; CDR3: CASRPGTGYGYTF
J: TRBJ2-3; V: TRBV6-4; size: many; D: TRBD1; length: 17; DNA: TGTGCCAGCAGTGACACACCCCCGGGACAGGGATCAGATACGCAGTATTTT; CDR3: CASSDTPPGQGSDTQYF
J: TRBJ1-5; V: TRBV2; size: .; D: TRBD1; length: 12; DNA: TGTGCCAGCACAGGGGGGCCCCAGCCCCAGCATTTT; CDR3: CASTGGPQPQHF
J: TRBJ2-1; V: TRBV5-6; size: .; D: TRBD2; length: 17; DNA: TGTGCCAGCCTACTTGCCCTTAGCGGGGTCTTACACAATGAGCAGTTCTTC; CDR3: CASLLALSGVLHNEQFF
J: TRBJ2-1; V: TRBV5-6; size: .; D: TRBD1; length: 15; DNA: TGTGCCAGCAGCCCATGGGGACAGGGGTACAATGAGCAGTTCTTC; CDR3: CASSPWGQGYNEQFF
J: TRBJ2-7; V: TRBV6-5; size: once; D: TRBD2; length: 14; DNA: TGTGCCAGCAGGGGGACTAGCGGGACCTACGAGCAGTACTTC; CDR3: CASRGTSGTYEQYF
J: TRBJ2-1; V: TRBV6-5; size: once; D: .; length: 15; DNA: TGTGCCAGCAGTTACGCCAGGGGGGCCTACAATGAGCAGTTCTTC; CDR3: CASSYARGAYNEQFF
J: TRBJ2-5; V: TRBV20-1; size: .; D: .; length: 10; DNA: TGCAGTGCTAGAGCTGAGACCCAGTACTTC; CDR3: CSARAETQYF
J: TRBJ2-7; V: TRBV7-2; size: .; D: TRBD1; length: 16; DNA: TGTGCCAGCAGCTTAGGTTCACAGGGGGACGCCTACGAGCAGTACTTC; CDR3: CASSLGSQGDAYEQYF
J: TRBJ1-2; V: TRBV5-1; size: few; D: .; length: 11; DNA: TGCGCCAGCAGCTCAGGGATCGGCTACACCTTC; CDR3: CASSSGIGYTF
J: TRBJ1-1; V: TRBV2; size: .; D: TRBD1; length: 16; DNA: TGTGCCAGCACCCCCAGACAGGGGGCCTCGAACACTGAAGCTTTCTTT; CDR3: CASTPRQGASNTEAFF
J: TRBJ2-7; V: TRBV6-5; size: .; D: TRBD2; length: 15; DNA: TGTGCCAGCAGTTACGGACTAGCGAGCTCCTACGAGCAGTACTTC; CDR3: CASSYGLASSYEQYF
J: TRBJ2-2; V: TRBV5-1; size: .; D: TRBD2; length: 16; DNA: TGCGCCAGCAGCACGGGGACTAGCGGGAATACCGGGGAGCTGTTTTTT; CDR3: CASSTGTSGNTGELFF
J: TRBJ2-7; V: TRBV6-1; size: few; D: .; length: 15; DNA: TGTGCCAGCGGGGGGGCAGGGGAAGGCCTACGAGGGCAGTACTTC; CDR3: CASGGAGEGLRGQYF
J: TRBJ2-2; V: TRBV29-1; size: .; D: .; length: 14; DNA: TGCAGCGTTAGGGGGTTTGGCGACACCGGGGAGCTGTTTTTT; CDR3: CSVRGFGDTGELFF
J: TRBJ2-3; V: TRBV13; size: .; D: .; length: 15; DNA: TGTGCCAGCAGCTTCGAGGGGGTTAGGACAGATACGCAGTATTTT; CDR3: CASSFEGVRTDTQYF
J: TRBJ1-1; V: TRBV9; size: few; D: .; length: 13; DNA: TGTGCCAGCAGCGTAGCGGGGAGCACTGAAGCTTTCTTT; CDR3: CASSVAGSTEAFF
J: TRBJ2-3; V: TRBV11-3; size: .; D: .; length: 14; DNA: TGTGCCAGCAGCTCCGCGGGGGCGCCAGATACGCAGTATTTT; CDR3: CASSSAGAPDTQYF
J: TRBJ1-5; V: TRBV7-2; size: .; D: TRBD1; length: 15; DNA: TGTGCCAGCGCAAACGTCGGGACAGTCAATCAGCCCCAGCATTTT; CDR3: CASANVGTVNQPQHF
J: TRBJ1-2; V: TRBV5-6; size: .; D: TRBD1; length: 14; DNA: TGTGCCAGCAGAGCGGACGACAGGGTTGATGGCTACACCTTC; CDR3: CASRADDRVDGYTF
J: TRBJ1-2; V: TRBV18; size: .; D: TRBD1; length: 16; DNA: TGTGCCAGCTCACCACCCGAGACAGGGGGCCGCGGGGGCTACACCTTC; CDR3: CASSPPETGGRGGYTF
J: TRBJ1-1; V: TRBV10-1; size: once; D: TRBD1; length: 14; DNA: TGCGCCAGCATCAGGGGACAGGGAAGGACTGAAGCTTTCTTT; CDR3: CASIRGQGRTEAFF
J: TRBJ2-5; V: TRBV7-9; size: .; D: .; length: 13; DNA: TGTGCCAGCAGCTTAGGAGACGGGGAGACCCAGTACTTC; CDR3: CASSLGDGETQYF
J: TRBJ2-7; V: TRBV19; size: .; D: TRBD1; length: 16; DNA: TGTGCCAGTAGTATCCTCTATACGACAGGGGAAGACGAGCAGTACTTC; CDR3: CASSILYTTGEDEQYF
J: TRBJ1-1; V: TRBV30; size: few; D: TRBD1; length: 13; DNA: TGTGCCTGGAGCCGAAGGGGGACAGGTGAAGCTTTCTTT; CDR3: CAWSRRGTGEAFF
J: TRBJ1-1; V: TRBV27; size: .; D: .; length: 15; DNA: TGTGCCAGCAGTCCGTCGGGACATCCGACCACTGAAGCTTTCTTT; CDR3: CASSPSGHPTTEAFF
J: TRBJ2-7; V: TRBV7-9; size: .; D: TRBD1; length: 14; DNA: TGTGCCAGCAGCAAGCCGGGACAGACCTACGAGCAGTACTTC; CDR3: CASSKPGQTYEQYF
J: TRBJ2-1; V: TRBV27; size: .; D: TRBD2; length: 14; DNA: TGTGCCAGCAAGCCGGGAGGGCCCCACAATGAGCAGTTCTTC; CDR3: CASKPGGPHNEQFF
J: TRBJ2-7; V: TRBV14; size: .; D: .; length: 14; DNA: TGTGCCAGCAGCCAAACGACAGTTACCTACGAGCAGTACTTC; CDR3: CASSQTTVTYEQYF
J: TRBJ1-3; V: TRBV5-6; size: few; D: .; length: 14; DNA: TGTGCCAGCAGCTTGGATTCCGGTGGAAACACCATATATTTT; CDR3: CASSLDSGGNTIYF
J: TRBJ2-1; V: TRBV15; size: .; D: TRBD1; length: 15; DNA: TGTGCCACCAGCAGAACAGGGGGCTCCTACAATGAGCAGTTCTTC; CDR3: CATSRTGGSYNEQFF
J: TRBJ2-3; V: TRBV9; size: once; D: .; length: 14; DNA: TGTGCCAGCAGCGCTCCGACTAGCACAGATACGCAGTATTTT; CDR3: CASSAPTSTDTQYF
J: TRBJ1-2; V: TRBV6-4; size: .; D: .; length: 14; DNA: TGTGCCAGCAGTGACGGAGGGTTATCGGGCCCTAAAACCTTC; CDR3: CASSDGGLSGPKTF